Below are 4 T cell receptor beta chains sequenced from a single sample in a study of blood T cell repertoires in COVID-19. This table comes from immunoSEQ multiplex PCR, and its TCRdb copy is limited to in-frame clones, with some not included. The profile shows roughly 400,000 clones, roughly 88% of them singletons. The sequenced material came from PBMCs or T cells enriched from blood (not recorded which). The source is a woman under 30 who had been exposed to COVID-19.

This clone was detected only once. This chain links TRBV27 with TRBJ2-3; D unresolved. The germline V and J ends were trimmed by 0 bases and 0 bases, with 10 bases remaining between them. The CDR3 loop spans 16 amino acids. Germline V gene data show CDR1 as MNHEY and CDR2 as SMNVEV (reference sequence). The CDR3 nucleotides read TGTGCCAGCAGTTTATCAGCTGTCCTTAGCACAGATACGCAGTATTTT. It encodes CASSLSAVLSTDTQYF.

This clone was observed a few times. The V and J genes are TRBV11-2 and TRBJ2-1; unclear D gene. The CDR3 length is 17 residues. Between the trimmed V and J ends, which lost 0 bases and 0 bases, there was a span of 12 bases. Germline V lookup: CDR1 SGHAT, CDR2 FQNNGV. CDR3 DNA sequence: TGTGCCAGCAGCTTAGATCAGGAACAAAGCTCCTACAATGAGCAGTTCTTC. Translation: CASSLDQEQSSYNEQFF.

The J gene is TRBJ1-2, the V gene TRBV3-1 (or the pseudogene TRBV3-2); TRBD1 matches 8 bases. CDR3 length: 14 residues. Per the germline V gene, CDR1 is LGHDT and CDR2 is YNNKEL (reference sequence). With V trimmed by 5 bases and J by 2 bases, 4 bases remained unmatched. The CDR3 DNA follows: TGTGCCAGCAGCTGGACAGGGTCGAACTATGGCTACACCTTC. Translating gives CASSWTGSNYGYTF.

This rearrangement joins TRBV7-9 to TRBJ2-5; D is perhaps TRBD2 (5 bases). In germline, CDR1 is SEHNR, CDR2 FQNEAQ (reference sequence). This CDR3 contains 15 residues. Trimming took 0 bases from V and 7 from J, leaving 15 bases between them. The CDR3 reads CASSLANTAAGTQYF. DNA of the CDR3: TGTGCCAGCAGCTTAGCGAACACGGCCGCGGGGACCCAGTACTTC.